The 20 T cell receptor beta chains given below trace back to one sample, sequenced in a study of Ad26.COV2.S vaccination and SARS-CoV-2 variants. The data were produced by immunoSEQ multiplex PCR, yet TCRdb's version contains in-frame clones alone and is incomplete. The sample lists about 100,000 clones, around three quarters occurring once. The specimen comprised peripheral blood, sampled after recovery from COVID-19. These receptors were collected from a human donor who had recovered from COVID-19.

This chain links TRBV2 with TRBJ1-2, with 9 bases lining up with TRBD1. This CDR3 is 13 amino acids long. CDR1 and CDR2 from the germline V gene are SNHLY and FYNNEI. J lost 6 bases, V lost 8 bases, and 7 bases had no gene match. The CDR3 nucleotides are TGTGCCAGCGTGCGGCGACAGGGGGATGGCTACACCTTC. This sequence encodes CASVRRQGDGYTF.

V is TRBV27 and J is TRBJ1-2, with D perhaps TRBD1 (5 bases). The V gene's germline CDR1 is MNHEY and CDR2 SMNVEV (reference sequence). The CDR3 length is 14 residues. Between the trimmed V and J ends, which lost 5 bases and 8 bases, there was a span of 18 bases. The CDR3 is CASSPQGKLGGYTF. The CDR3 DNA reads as TGTGCCAGCAGTCCCCAGGGAAAACTAGGAGGCTACACCTTC.

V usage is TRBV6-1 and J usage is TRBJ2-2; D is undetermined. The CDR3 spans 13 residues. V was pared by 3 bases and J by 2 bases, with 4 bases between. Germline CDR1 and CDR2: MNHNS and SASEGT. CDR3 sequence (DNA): TGTGCCAGCAGTGATGTCAACACCGGGGAGCTGTTTTTT. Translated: CASSDVNTGELFF.

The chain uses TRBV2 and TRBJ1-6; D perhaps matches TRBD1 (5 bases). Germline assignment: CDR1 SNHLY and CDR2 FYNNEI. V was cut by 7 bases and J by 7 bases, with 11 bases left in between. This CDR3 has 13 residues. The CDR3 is CASKGDLNSPLHF. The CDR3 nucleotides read TGTGCCAGCAAAGGGGATTTAAATTCACCCCTCCACTTT.

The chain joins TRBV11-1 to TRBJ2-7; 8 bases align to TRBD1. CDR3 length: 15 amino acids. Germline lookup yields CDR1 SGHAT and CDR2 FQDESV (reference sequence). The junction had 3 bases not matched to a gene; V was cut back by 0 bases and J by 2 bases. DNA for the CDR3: TGTGCCAGCAGCTTAGCCCAGACAGGGGCCTACGAGCAGTACTTC. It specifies CASSLAQTGAYEQYF.

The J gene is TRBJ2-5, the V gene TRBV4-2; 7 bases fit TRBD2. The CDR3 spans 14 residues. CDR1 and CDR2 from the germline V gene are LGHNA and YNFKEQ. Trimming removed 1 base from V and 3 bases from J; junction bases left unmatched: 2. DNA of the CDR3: TGTGCCAGCAGCCAAGGGGGGGGGAAAGAGACCCAGTACTTC. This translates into CASSQGGGKETQYF.

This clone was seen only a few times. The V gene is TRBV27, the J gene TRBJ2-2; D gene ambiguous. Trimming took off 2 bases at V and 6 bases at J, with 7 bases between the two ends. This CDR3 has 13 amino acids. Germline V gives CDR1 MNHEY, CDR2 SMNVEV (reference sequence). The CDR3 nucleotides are TGTGCCAGCAGTTTAAGGGTATCCGGGGAGCTGTTTTTT. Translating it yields CASSLRVSGELFF.

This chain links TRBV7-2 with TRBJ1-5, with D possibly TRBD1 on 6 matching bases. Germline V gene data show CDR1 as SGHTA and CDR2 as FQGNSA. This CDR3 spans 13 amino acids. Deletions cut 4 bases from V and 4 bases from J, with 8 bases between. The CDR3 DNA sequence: TGTGCCAGCAGCTGGACAGATAATCAGCCCCAGCATTTT. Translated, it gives CASSWTDNQPQHF.

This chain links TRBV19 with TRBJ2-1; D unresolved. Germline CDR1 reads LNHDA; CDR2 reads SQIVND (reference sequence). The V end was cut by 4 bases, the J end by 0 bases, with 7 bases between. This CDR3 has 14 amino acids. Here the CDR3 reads CASSSASSYNEQFF. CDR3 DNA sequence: TGTGCCAGTAGTAGTGCAAGCTCCTACAATGAGCAGTTCTTC.

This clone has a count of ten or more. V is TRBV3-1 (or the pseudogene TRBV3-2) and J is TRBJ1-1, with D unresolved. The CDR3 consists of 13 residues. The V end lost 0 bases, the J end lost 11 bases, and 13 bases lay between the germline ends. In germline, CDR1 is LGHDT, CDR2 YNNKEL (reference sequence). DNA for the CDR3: TGTGCCAGCAGCCAAGATAGGAGACATCGCGCTTTCTTT. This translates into CASSQDRRHRAFF.

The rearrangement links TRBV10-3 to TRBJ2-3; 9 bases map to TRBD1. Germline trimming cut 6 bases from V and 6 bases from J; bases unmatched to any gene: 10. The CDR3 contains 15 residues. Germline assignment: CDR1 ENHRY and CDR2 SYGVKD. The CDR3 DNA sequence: TGTGCCATCAGCTGGGGACAGGGAGGAGGGGATACGCAGTATTTT. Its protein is CAISWGQGGGDTQYF.

This CDR3 is CASSQLYSSYNEQFF. As DNA, the CDR3 is TGTGCCAGCAGCCAGCTCTATTCCTCCTACAATGAGCAGTTCTTC. This sequence joins TRBV3-1 (or the pseudogene TRBV3-2) and TRBJ2-1; D is undetermined. There are 15 residues in the CDR3. V shed 3 bases and J shed 0 bases, with 9 bases lying between them. Germline CDR1 LGHDT, CDR2 YNNKEL (reference sequence).

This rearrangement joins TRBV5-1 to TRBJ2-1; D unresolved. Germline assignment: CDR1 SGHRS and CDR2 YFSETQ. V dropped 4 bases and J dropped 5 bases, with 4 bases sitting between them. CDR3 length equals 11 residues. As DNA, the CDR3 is TGCGCCAGCAGCGTAGACAATGAGCAGTTCTTC. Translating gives CASSVDNEQFF.

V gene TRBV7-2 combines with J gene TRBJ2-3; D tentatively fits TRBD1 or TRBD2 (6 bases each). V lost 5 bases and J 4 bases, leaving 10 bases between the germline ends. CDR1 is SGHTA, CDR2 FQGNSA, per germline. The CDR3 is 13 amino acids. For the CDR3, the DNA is TGTGCCAGCAGCGAGGGGGGCCCAGATACGCAGTATTTT. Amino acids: CASSEGGPDTQYF.

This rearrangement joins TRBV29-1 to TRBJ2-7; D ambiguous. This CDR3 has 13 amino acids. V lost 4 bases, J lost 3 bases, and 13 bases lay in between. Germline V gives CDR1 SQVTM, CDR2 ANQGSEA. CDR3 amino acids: CSVAGSLGYEQYF. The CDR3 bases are TGCAGCGTTGCGGGTAGCCTTGGCTACGAGCAGTACTTC.

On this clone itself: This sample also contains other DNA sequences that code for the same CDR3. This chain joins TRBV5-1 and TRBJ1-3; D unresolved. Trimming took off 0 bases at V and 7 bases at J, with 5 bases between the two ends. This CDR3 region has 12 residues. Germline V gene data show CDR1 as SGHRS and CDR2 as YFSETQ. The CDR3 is CASSLDGNTIYF. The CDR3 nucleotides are TGCGCCAGCAGCTTGGATGGCAACACCATATATTTT.

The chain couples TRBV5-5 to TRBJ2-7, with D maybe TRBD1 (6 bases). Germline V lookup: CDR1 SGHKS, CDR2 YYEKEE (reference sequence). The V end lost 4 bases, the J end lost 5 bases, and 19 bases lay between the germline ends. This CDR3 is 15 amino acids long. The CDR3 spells CASSKDSQAFHEQYF. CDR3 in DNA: TGTGCCAGCAGCAAGGACAGCCAGGCCTTCCACGAGCAGTACTTC. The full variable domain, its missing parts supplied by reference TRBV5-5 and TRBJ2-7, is DAGVTQSPTHLIKTRGQQVTLRCSPISGHKSVSWYQQVLGQGPQFIFQYYEKEERGRGNFPDRFSARQFPNYSSELNVNALLLGDSALYLCASSKDSQAFHEQYFGPGTRLTVT.

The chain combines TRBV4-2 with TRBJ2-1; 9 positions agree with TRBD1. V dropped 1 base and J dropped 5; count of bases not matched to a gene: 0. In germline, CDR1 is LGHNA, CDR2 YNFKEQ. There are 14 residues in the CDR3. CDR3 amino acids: CASSQGDRDNEQFF. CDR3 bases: TGTGCCAGCAGCCAAGGGGACAGGGACAATGAGCAGTTCTTC.

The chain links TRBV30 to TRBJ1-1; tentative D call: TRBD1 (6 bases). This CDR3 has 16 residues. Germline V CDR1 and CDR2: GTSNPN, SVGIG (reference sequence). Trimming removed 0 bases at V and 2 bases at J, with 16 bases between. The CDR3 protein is CAWSVRGSRLNTEAFF. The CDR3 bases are TGTGCCTGGAGTGTAAGGGGGTCCCGGCTTAACACTGAAGCTTTCTTT. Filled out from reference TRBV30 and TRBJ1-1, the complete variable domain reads SQTIHQWPATLVQPVGSPLSLECTVEGTSNPNLYWYRQAAGRGLQLLFYSVGIGQISSEVPQNLSASRPQDRQFILSSKKLLLSDSGFYLCAWSVRGSRLNTEAFFGQGTRLTVV.

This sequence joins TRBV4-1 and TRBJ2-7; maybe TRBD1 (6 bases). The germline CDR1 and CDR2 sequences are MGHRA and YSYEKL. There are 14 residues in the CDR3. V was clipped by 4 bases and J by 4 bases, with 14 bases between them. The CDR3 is CASSRTGQGYEQYF. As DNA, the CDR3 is TGCGCCAGCAGCCGCACAGGGCAAGGTTACGAGCAGTACTTC.